This is a list of T cell receptor beta chains from one sample in a study of CD8+ T cells in alopecia areata. Data came from immunoSEQ multiplex PCR; TCRdb stores just in-frame clones and leaves some out. Among roughly 180,000 clones listed, 50% to 70% were seen once. The input for sequencing was CD4+ T cells sorted from blood, taken at week 0. Source of these receptors: a human donor with alopecia areata. Each CDR3 is given with its conserved first and last residue. The D gene is left open where the match is weak. Rows may omit the clone size; those that give it use once, few, many or a size class.

.	few	TRBV9	TRBJ2-5	TGTGCCAGCAGCTCTGACAGTCAGGAGACCCAGTACTTC	CASSSDSQETQYF
.	.	TRBV29-1	TRBJ1-1	TGCAGCGCGGACGGAGTCATGATGAACACTGAAGCTTTCTTT	CSADGVMMNTEAFF
.	few	TRBV30	TRBJ1-1	TGTGCCTGGAGATTCACTGGGTCGAACACTGAAGCTTTCTTT	CAWRFTGSNTEAFF
.	once	TRBV2	TRBJ2-2	TGTGCCAGCAGTGAAATACTAGCCACCGGGGAGCTGTTTTTT	CASSEILATGELFF
.	.	TRBV29-1	TRBJ2-7	TGCAGCGTTGGATCCGGGTACGAGCAGTACTTC	CSVGSGYEQYF
.	.	TRBV27	TRBJ2-2	TGTGCCAGCAGTCCAAGGACAGCCACCGGGGAGCTGTTTTTT	CASSPRTATGELFF
.	few	TRBV29-1	TRBJ2-3	TGCAGCGTTGAAGGAGGGACAGATACGCAGTATTTT	CSVEGGTDTQYF
.	.	TRBV29-1	TRBJ2-7	TGCAGCGTTGGGCTCGGTGGGGGTCGCGAGCAGTACTTC	CSVGLGGGREQYF
.	.	TRBV7-3	TRBJ2-4	TGTGCCAGCAGCTTGGTAGAGTTTCAGTACTTC	CASSLVEFQYF
TRBD1	.	TRBV30	TRBJ1-2	TGTGCCTGGAGCACAGGGGGCGGCTATGGCTACACCTTC	CAWSTGGGYGYTF
TRBD2	.	TRBV4-2	TRBJ2-5	TGTGCCAGCAGCCCCGGGACTAGCGGGGCTCAAGAGACCCAGTACTTC	CASSPGTSGAQETQYF
.	once	TRBV11-2	TRBJ1-6	TGTGCCAGCAGCTCCTCCCCATCACCCCTCCACTTT	CASSSSPSPLHF
TRBD2	.	TRBV9	TRBJ2-2	TGTGCCAGCAGCCCACTAGCGGGGTTCAACACCGGGGAGCTGTTTTTT	CASSPLAGFNTGELFF
TRBD1	once	TRBV29-1	TRBJ2-7	TGCAGCGTTGCCGGGACAGGGAGAAACGAGCAGTACTTC	CSVAGTGRNEQYF
.	.	TRBV29-1	TRBJ1-2	TGCAGCGTTGAGGCTGCTAACTATGGCTACACCTTC	CSVEAANYGYTF
.	.	TRBV4-3	TRBJ1-5	TGCGCCAGCAGCCCCTTAATTGGGCAGGGGAATACCCCACCCGATAGCAATCAGCCCCAGCATTTT	CASSPLIGQGNTPPDSNQPQHF
.	.	TRBV7-9	TRBJ2-3	TGTGCCAGCAGCTCACTCCTAGGGAACACAGATACGCAGTATTTT	CASSSLLGNTDTQYF
TRBD2	once	TRBV4-1	TRBJ2-1	TGCGCCAGCAGTCCCCGGGCGGGGGGCTCCTACAATGAGCAGTTCTTC	CASSPRAGGSYNEQFF
.	.	TRBV9	TRBJ1-1	TGTGCCAGCAGCGTATTCGGGAACACTGAAGCTTTCTTT	CASSVFGNTEAFF
.	few	TRBV29-1	TRBJ2-1	TGCAGCGTTGAATTGTCCCCCGGCCAGGGTTACACTGAGCAGTTCTTC	CSVELSPGQGYTEQFF
.	.	TRBV30	TRBJ1-5	TGTGCCTGGGGTACAGGGTACGCCGGTCAGCCCCAGCATTTT	CAWGTGYAGQPQHF
.	.	TRBV29-1	TRBJ1-1	TGCAGCGTTGAAAGGAAGGTAGATATGAACACTGAAGCTTTCTTT	CSVERKVDMNTEAFF
TRBD2	.	TRBV7-2	TRBJ2-7	TGTGCCAGCAGCACCTTAGGGGCGGGGGGATACGAGCAGTACTTC	CASSTLGAGGYEQYF
.	.	TRBV7-2	TRBJ2-3	TGTGCCAGCAGCCGGGCCCTCAAGGATACGCAGTATTTT	CASSRALKDTQYF
.	.	TRBV14	TRBJ2-3	TGTGCCAGCAGCCAACCGGGAACCAACCTAGCAGATACGCAGTATTTT	CASSQPGTNLADTQYF
.	few	TRBV29-1	TRBJ2-1	TGCAGCGTTGAAATCCGGGAATCCTACAATGAGCAGTTCTTC	CSVEIRESYNEQFF
.	.	TRBV7-2	TRBJ2-7	TGTGCCAGCAGCTGGAGGGTCTCCTACGAGCAGTACTTC	CASSWRVSYEQYF
TRBD2	.	TRBV5-1	TRBJ2-5	TGCGCCAGCAGCGCAGGACTAGCCCAAGAGACCCAGTACTTC	CASSAGLAQETQYF
.	once	TRBV7-6	TRBJ1-1	TGTGCCAGCAGCTCCGTCGGTGGGGCAGTTAACACTGAAGCTTTCTTT	CASSSVGGAVNTEAFF
.	.	TRBV9	TRBJ2-7	TGTGCCAGCCGCACCGCCAGGTCTCAGTACTTC	CASRTARSQYF
.	once	TRBV30	TRBJ2-7	TGTGCCTGGAGTCCTGAGTTGACAAGCGAGCAGTACTTC	CAWSPELTSEQYF
.	.	TRBV29-1	TRBJ1-1	TGCAGCGTTGAAGATCCGCAGGGTAACACTGAAGCTTTCTTT	CSVEDPQGNTEAFF
.	.	TRBV6-5	TRBJ2-7	TGTGCCAGCAGTTACGCGGCTCAGGGGGGGTACGAGCAGTACTTC	CASSYAAQGGYEQYF
TRBD2	.	TRBV30	TRBJ2-2	TGTGCCTGGAATGGCGGGGGGCAAAACACCGGGGAGCTGTTTTTT	CAWNGGGQNTGELFF
TRBD1	.	TRBV29-1	TRBJ1-2	TGCAGCGTTGAGGGACAGGGTACGGAGGGCTACACCTTC	CSVEGQGTEGYTF
.	once	TRBV7-2	TRBJ2-2	TGTGCCAGCAGCTTAAACACCGGGGAGCTGTTTTTT	CASSLNTGELFF
TRBD1	.	TRBV5-1	TRBJ1-2	TGCGCCAGCAGCTTGGAGACAGGGTATGGCTACACCTTC	CASSLETGYGYTF
.	.	TRBV2	TRBJ2-3	TGTGCCAGCAGTGAAGGGGGGCTTGTAGATACGCAGTATTTT	CASSEGGLVDTQYF
.	.	TRBV9	TRBJ1-6	TGTGCCAGCAGCGTAGGGAGACGGAGCTCACCCCTCCACTTT	CASSVGRRSSPLHF
TRBD1	.	TRBV30	TRBJ2-3	TGTGCCTGCGATCAGGGGGCAGATACGCAGTATTTT	CACDQGADTQYF
.	.	TRBV19	TRBJ2-7	TGTGCCAGTAGGCCTATGATAGGGGCTGGCTACGAGCAGTACTTC	CASRPMIGAGYEQYF